Listed below are T cell receptor beta chains from one sample, sequenced in a study of T cell repertoires in cytomegalovirus infection. One entry per CDR3 protein, called by TCRdb with MiXCR from the reads. The sample lists about 310,000 distinct CDR3 sequences; about 25% were seen once. The antigens for these receptors are not known. The sample was cultured PBMCs, taken from culture after CMV antigen stimulation. Source of these receptors: a human donor in good health (CMV status not recorded). Some clones in this sample may be carry-over from other donors' samples. The CDR3 runs from the conserved cysteine through the conserved F or W. The D gene is left open where the match is weak. Rows give clone size only sometimes, using once, few, many, or a class for an expanded clone.

size,J,V,D,DNA,CDR3
NA,TRBJ2-5,TRBV24-1,NA,TGTGCCACCAGTGATTCTACTCTTCAGGGTGACGAGACCCAGTACTTC,CATSDSTLQGDETQYF
few,TRBJ1-2,TRBV7-4,NA,TGTGCCACCCCTAAGAGAGGGTCGAACCGGGTCTATGGCTACACCTTC,CATPKRGSNRVYGYTF
many,TRBJ1-5,TRBV7-2,TRBD1,TGTGCCAGCAGCGCCATACAGGGGGCGAGGCAGCCCCAGCATTTT,CASSAIQGARQPQHF
many,TRBJ2-2,TRBV4-3,NA,TGCGCCAGCAGCCAATCCCGAACGGGCGGGGAGCTGTTTTTT,CASSQSRTGGELFF
many,TRBJ1-1,TRBV6-2/TRBV6-3,TRBD1,TGTGCCAGCAGAACAGGGGATACTGAAGCTTTCTTT,CASRTGDTEAFF
many,TRBJ2-2,TRBV7-2,NA,TGTGCCAGCAGCCCAAAGACAGGGAACACCGGGGAGCTGTTTTTT,CASSPKTGNTGELFF
many,TRBJ1-3,TRBV7-9,NA,TGTGCCAGCAGCTCTCCGGCAGAAATACTAAACACCATATATTTT,CASSSPAEILNTIYF
NA,TRBJ2-7,TRBV4-1,TRBD2,TGCGCCAGCAGCCAAGGAGTCGGGGGGAGGAGGACCTACGAGCAGTACTTC,CASSQGVGGRRTYEQYF
many,TRBJ1-1,TRBV4-1,NA,TGCGCCAGCAGCCAGACGATTATATTGAACACTGAAGCTTTCTTT,CASSQTIILNTEAFF
few,TRBJ1-5,TRBV3-1,NA,TGTGCCAGCAGCCAAGATCCGAGGCAGCCCCAGCATTTT,CASSQDPRQPQHF
NA,TRBJ2-1,TRBV24-1,NA,TGTGCCACCAGTAGAAGGACGGGAGTCGGGAATGAGCAGTTCTTC,CATSRRTGVGNEQFF
few,TRBJ2-3,TRBV11-2,TRBD1,TGTGCCAGCAGGTCCCCCGGAGGGACAGGGGGCACAGATACGCAGTATTTT,CASRSPGGTGGTDTQYF
NA,TRBJ2-1,TRBV11-2,NA,TGTGCCAGCAACCAAAGTACAGGATGGGCATGGGACAATGAGCAGTTCTTC,CASNQSTGWAWDNEQFF
NA,TRBJ2-1,TRBV28,TRBD2,TGTGCCAGCAGTAAACCGGGACTAGCGGTCAATGAGCAGTTCTTC,CASSKPGLAVNEQFF
NA,TRBJ2-1,TRBV7-3,TRBD2,TGTGCCAGCAGCCCCCGACTAGCGGGAAGGCGGTTGGATGAGCAGTTCTTC,CASSPRLAGRRLDEQFF
NA,TRBJ1-5,TRBV12-3/TRBV12-4,NA,TGTGCCAGCAGTTTACACAGGAATCAGCCCCAGCATTTT,CASSLHRNQPQHF
NA,TRBJ1-2,TRBV19,NA,TGTGCCAGTAGTCCCCAGAGGACGACCAAGGGCTATGGCTACACCTTC,CASSPQRTTKGYGYTF
many,TRBJ2-1,TRBV7-2,TRBD2,TGTGCCAGCAGCCTAGCGGGAGGGAAGAATGAGCAGTTCTTC,CASSLAGGKNEQFF
few,TRBJ2-1,TRBV7-2,TRBD2,TGTGCCAGCAGCGGGGGGGGTGGGTCCTACAATGAGCAGTTCTTC,CASSGGGGSYNEQFF
few,TRBJ1-2,TRBV7-9,NA,TGTGCCAGCAGCACCCCGGGGCATGATGGCTACACCTTC,CASSTPGHDGYTF
few,TRBJ1-3,TRBV2,NA,TGTGCCAGCAAGAGTTCCTCTGGAAACACCATATATTTT,CASKSSSGNTIYF
NA,TRBJ2-5,TRBV5-1,NA,TGCGCCAGCAGCTTGCGCGCAGGGGTTGGCCAAGAGACCCAGTACTTC,CASSLRAGVGQETQYF
NA,TRBJ2-5,TRBV11-2,NA,TGTGCCAGCAGCTTAGGAGTCGGAGGGGAAGAGACCCAGTACTTC,CASSLGVGGEETQYF
many,TRBJ2-5,TRBV7-2,NA,TGTGCCAGCAGCTTATTACTGAATAAAGAGACCCAGTACTTC,CASSLLLNKETQYF
few,TRBJ2-1,TRBV19,NA,TGTGCCAGTACCCCAGGGTTAGCGAGCTCCTACAATGAGCAGTTCTTC,CASTPGLASSYNEQFF
many,TRBJ1-1,TRBV7-2,NA,TGTGCCAGCAGCCACCTGAACACTGAAGCTTTCTTT,CASSHLNTEAFF
few,TRBJ2-2,TRBV5-6,NA,TGTGCCAGCAGCTTGGTTCGCGGGGCCGGGGAGCTGTTTTTT,CASSLVRGAGELFF
NA,TRBJ2-1,TRBV20-1,NA,TGCAGTGCAACCCCCGTCCCGCCCCTAGCGCTCTTC,CSATPVPPLALF
once,TRBJ2-1,TRBV19,NA,TGTGCCAGTAGTGCTAGCTGGTACAATGAGCAGTTCTTC,CASSASWYNEQFF
NA,TRBJ2-2,TRBV7-2,TRBD2,TGTGCCAGCAGCAGGGGACTAGGGGCCGGGGAGCTGTTTTTT,CASSRGLGAGELFF
NA,TRBJ2-1,TRBV23-1,NA,TGCGCCAGCAGTCAATCCACGCTCCCGGACCCTGGGAATGAGCAGTTCTTC,CASSQSTLPDPGNEQFF
NA,TRBJ2-3,TRBV20-1,TRBD2,TGCAGTGCTAGCCATCTAGCGGAGGAACTCACAGATACGCAGTATTTT,CSASHLAEELTDTQYF
NA,TRBJ2-3,TRBV5-6,TRBD2,TGTGCCAGCAGAGCTGGCGGGAGTGGTGAAGATACGCAGTATTTT,CASRAGGSGEDTQYF
NA,TRBJ2-1,TRBV7-2,TRBD2,TGTGCCAGCAGCTTCCGACTAGCGGGAGCCAATGAGCAGTTCTTC,CASSFRLAGANEQFF
few,TRBJ2-3,TRBV12-3/TRBV12-4,TRBD1,TGTGCCAGCAGTCCCCGGACAGGGTTTGTGACAGATACGCAGTATTTT,CASSPRTGFVTDTQYF
few,TRBJ2-7,TRBV7-6,TRBD2,TGTGCCAGCAGCTTAGCGACTAGCGGGGGAACCTACGAGCAGTACTTC,CASSLATSGGTYEQYF
NA,TRBJ1-3,TRBV18,NA,TGTGCCAGCTCACCACCGGGGAGCTCTGGAAACACCATATATTTT,CASSPPGSSGNTIYF
few,TRBJ1-5,TRBV27,NA,TGTGCCAGCAGTGTTTTGGGGGGGGTCGATGATCAGCCCCAGCATTTT,CASSVLGGVDDQPQHF
many,TRBJ2-3,TRBV7-2,TRBD2,TGTGCCAGCAGCTTAGCGATAACGGGAGGCGCAGATACGCAGTATTTT,CASSLAITGGADTQYF
NA,TRBJ1-4,TRBV7-9,NA,TGTGCCAGCAGTCGTTGGAGGGGAATGGATGAAAAACTGTTTTTT,CASSRWRGMDEKLFF
few,TRBJ2-5,TRBV18,NA,TGTGCCAGCTCACCAACATTCCAAGAGACCCAGTACTTC,CASSPTFQETQYF
few,TRBJ1-2,TRBV4-1,NA,TGCGCCAGCAGCCAAGGGGACCGTGGTCTCACCTTC,CASSQGDRGLTF
many,TRBJ2-6,TRBV7-2,TRBD2,TGTGCCAGCAGCCGGGGAGGGGTCCCCTCTGGGGCCAACGTCCTGACTTTC,CASSRGGVPSGANVLTF
NA,TRBJ2-1,TRBV7-2,NA,TGTGCCAGCAGGTCGATTGACAATGAGCAGTTCTTC,CASRSIDNEQFF
few,TRBJ1-2,TRBV12-3/TRBV12-4,NA,TGTGCCAGCAGTTTCGGGGGGCCTGGCTACACCTTC,CASSFGGPGYTF
many,TRBJ2-7,TRBV4-1,NA,TGCGCCAGCAGCCAAGATCTGGCGGTCAGGACCTACGAGCAGTACTTC,CASSQDLAVRTYEQYF
NA,TRBJ2-7,TRBV7-9,TRBD1,TGTGCCAGCAGCTTTGACAGGGTGGTTGGCGAGCAGTACTTC,CASSFDRVVGEQYF
NA,TRBJ2-3,TRBV19,NA,TGTGCCAGTAGGCGTACGGGGGGCGGAGGGGGCACAGATACGCAGTATTTT,CASRRTGGGGGTDTQYF
NA,TRBJ2-7,TRBV6-6,TRBD2,TGTGCCAGCAGTTACCCCTCGCCGGGGGGCGAGCAGTACTTC,CASSYPSPGGEQYF
many,TRBJ2-3,TRBV7-6,NA,TGTGCCAGCAGCTTACTGGGAATGCGGGATACGCAGTATTTT,CASSLLGMRDTQYF
many,TRBJ2-1,TRBV7-2,TRBD2,TGTGCCAGCAGCTTAGTACTAGCGGGAGGCAATGAGCAGTTCTTC,CASSLVLAGGNEQFF
NA,TRBJ1-1,TRBV12-3/TRBV12-4,NA,TGTGCCAGCAGTACCCCCCCTGGGCAGAACACTGAAGCTTTCTTT,CASSTPPGQNTEAFF
NA,TRBJ2-1,TRBV4-1,TRBD2,TGCGCCAGCAGCCTGCCGACTAGCGGGAGGTCCTACAATGAGCAGTTCTTC,CASSLPTSGRSYNEQFF
NA,TRBJ1-6,TRBV7-2,TRBD1,TGTGCCAGCAGCCAAGCGGGGAGGGCAGGGGGCGCGAAGAATTCACCCCTCCACTTT,CASSQAGRAGGAKNSPLHF